Given below is one TCR beta chain in context. This record comes from a study of blood T cell repertoires in COVID-19. As for the study in general: From the United States, Italy and Spain came samples of acute and convalescent COVID-19. PBMCs, B-cell-depleted T cells, or T cells provided the cDNA or gDNA that made up the material.

Participants had their cohort set by participant-reported clinical history. The table came from immunoSEQ multiplex PCR; TCRdb's copy has only in-frame clones and leaves some out. The sample yields fewer than 250,000 clones, approximately 83% seen once. V shed 1 base, J shed 0 bases, and the junction held 2 bases outside the gene matches. Germline assignment: CDR1 SGHRS and CDR2 YFSETQ. CDR3 length: 15 residues. This TCR was recovered from a woman aged 40 to 50 with acute COVID-19. The chain couples TRBV5-1 to TRBJ2-3, with 7 bases lining up with TRBD1. Sequencing was performed on PBMCs or T cells enriched from blood (not recorded which). CDR3 sequence reads: CASSLSGGSTDTQYF. The CDR3 region has the DNA TGCGCCAGCAGCTTGTCAGGGGGTAGCACAGATACGCAGTATTTT. The full variable domain, in which reference TRBV5-1 and TRBJ2-3 provide the parts outside the CDR3, is KAGVTQTPRYLIKTRGQQVTLSCSPISGHRSVSWYQQTPGQGLQFLFEYFSETQRNKGNFPGRFSGRQFSNSRSEMNVSTLELGDSALYLCASSLSGGSTDTQYFGPGTRLTVL.